The 25 T cell receptor beta chains presented below share a single source sample, sequenced in a study of cytomegalovirus exposure and HLA in healthy donors. PCR employed 60 Vbeta and 13 Jbeta primers. This table comes from immunoSEQ multiplex PCR, and its TCRdb copy is limited to in-frame clones, with some not included. This table holds some 200,000 clones, more than 65% found once. The sample consisted of PBMCs. These receptors all come from a girl between 10 and 17 years old in good health and CMV-seropositive.

The chain links TRBV10-3 to TRBJ2-7; 9 bases line up with TRBD1. CDR1 and CDR2 (germline): ENHRY, SYGVKD. V shed 6 bases, J shed 5 bases, and the junction held 5 bases outside the gene matches. This CDR3 comprises 13 residues. CDR3 nucleotides: TGTGCCATCAGGGACAGGGGAGGGGACGAGCAGTACTTC. Translated, it gives CAIRDRGGDEQYF.

V usage is TRBV7-9 and J usage is TRBJ2-2; a possible D gene is TRBD1 (6 bases). The length of the CDR3 is 15 residues. Per germline, CDR1 SEHNR and CDR2 FQNEAQ (reference sequence). V was shortened by 4 bases and J by 3 bases, with 12 bases between the two germline ends. The CDR3: CASSWTAYDTGELFF. DNA of the CDR3: TGTGCCAGCAGCTGGACAGCTTATGACACCGGGGAGCTGTTTTTT.

V and J are TRBV4-3 and TRBJ1-6; no clear D. Germline-derived CDR1 and CDR2 are LGHNA and YSLEER. V was trimmed by 3 bases and J by 7 bases, leaving 7 bases between them. The CDR3 consists of 13 residues. CDR3 amino acids: CASSQYRNSPLHF. Written as DNA, the CDR3 is TGCGCCAGCAGCCAGTACAGAAATTCACCCCTCCACTTT.

This chain joins TRBV29-1 and TRBJ1-1, with D hard to call. Germline V gene sequence: CDR1 SQVTM, CDR2 ANQGSEA. This CDR3 region has 13 residues. Trimming left V 8 bases short and J 4 bases short, with 17 bases between. The CDR3 loop is CSFSREAGTEAFF. CDR3 coding DNA: TGCAGCTTTAGCCGGGAGGCGGGCACTGAAGCTTTCTTT.

The chain is built from TRBV11-3 and TRBJ2-1; the D gene is possibly TRBD1 (5 bases). V was shortened by 2 bases and J by 1 base, with 9 bases between the two germline ends. CDR1 and CDR2 from the germline V gene are SGHNT and YENEEA. The CDR3 has 15 amino acids. CDR3: CASSLIYRSYNEQFF. The CDR3 nucleotides are TGTGCCAGCAGCTTAATTTACAGGTCCTACAATGAGCAGTTCTTC.

The chain is built from TRBV5-6 and TRBJ1-6; D is uncertain. With 0 bases removed from V and 10 bases from J, the gap between germline ends came to 8 bases. Germline values: CDR1 SGHDT, CDR2 YYEEEE. The CDR3 extends over 13 amino acids. The CDR3 loop is CASSLVEISPLHF. CDR3 DNA: TGTGCCAGCAGCTTGGTAGAGATCTCACCCCTCCACTTT.

The rearrangement joins TRBV2 to TRBJ1-1, with a possible D match to TRBD1 (5 bases). This CDR3 has 12 residues. V lost 6 bases and J 6 bases, leaving 11 bases between the germline ends. CDR1 is SNHLY, CDR2 FYNNEI, per germline. CDR3 in DNA: TGTGCCAGCAGGGCCGGGGGGTCTGAAGCTTTCTTT. Translating it yields CASRAGGSEAFF.

The chain recombines TRBV9 with TRBJ1-2; weak D call: TRBD1 (5 bases). Germline values: CDR1 SGDLS, CDR2 YYNGEE. Deletions cut 0 bases from V and 8 bases from J, with 8 bases between. This CDR3 region has 12 residues. CDR3: CASSVVRGGYTF. In DNA, the CDR3 is TGTGCCAGCAGCGTAGTAAGGGGAGGCTACACCTTC. The full variable domain, with the rest looked up from reference TRBV9 and TRBJ1-2, is DSGVTQTPKHLITATGQRVTLRCSPRSGDLSVYWYQQSLDQGLQFLIQYYNGEERAKGNILERFSAQQFPDLHSELNLSSLELGDSALYFCASSVVRGGYTFGSGTRLTVV.

This clone was seen a handful of times. The chain joins TRBV5-6 to TRBJ1-4; 7 positions match TRBD1. Trimming cost V 0 bases and J 6 bases; bases outside gene matches: 2. Germline assignment: CDR1 SGHDT and CDR2 YYEEEE. There are 14 residues in the CDR3. CDR3 sequence: CASSLVTGDEKLFF. The CDR3 DNA follows: TGTGCCAGCAGCTTGGTCACAGGGGATGAAAAACTGTTTTTT.

This rearrangement joins TRBV15 to TRBJ2-5; no definite D call. This CDR3 spans 12 amino acids. CDR1 LNHNV and CDR2 YYDKDF come from the germline V gene (reference sequence). Between the trimmed V and J ends, which lost 2 bases and 3 bases, there was a span of 4 bases. The CDR3 coding sequence is TGTGCCACCAGCAGACTCGAAGAGACCCAGTACTTC. Amino acid sequence: CATSRLEETQYF.

This rearrangement joins TRBV6-6 to TRBJ1-3; 9 positions match TRBD1. The V gene's germline CDR1 is MNHNY and CDR2 SVGAGI (reference sequence). After removal of 6 bases from V and 8 bases from J, the junction contained 11 bases not matched to a gene. This CDR3 has 15 residues. This CDR3 is CASRPRTGEGDTIYF. The CDR3 nucleotides read TGTGCCAGCAGACCCCGGACAGGGGAAGGGGACACCATATATTTT.

This sequence joins TRBV19 and TRBJ1-1; D is undetermined. V lost 4 bases and J 8 bases, leaving 8 bases between the germline ends. The CDR3 consists of 11 residues. Looked up from germline, CDR1 is LNHDA and CDR2 is SQIVND (reference sequence). In DNA, the CDR3 is TGTGCCAGTAGTAATCCTGTGGAAGCTTTCTTT. Its translation: CASSNPVEAFF.

This chain uses TRBV5-6 with TRBJ1-1; 7 bases map to TRBD1. The CDR3 contains 16 residues. The V and J ends lost 3 bases and 11 bases, in that order; junction bases with no gene match: 19. Germline CDR1 is SGHDT and CDR2 is YYEEEE. The CDR3 nucleotides are TGTGCCAGCAGCTCCTCATATATACAGGGGCGGCATGGGGCTTTCTTT. Protein sequence: CASSSSYIQGRHGAFF. Combining the CDR3 with reference TRBV5-6 and TRBJ1-1 gives the whole variable domain DAGVTQSPTHLIKTRGQQVTLRCSPKSGHDTVSWYQQALGQGPQFIFQYYEEEERQRGNFPDRFSGHQFPNYSSELNVNALLLGDSALYLCASSSSYIQGRHGAFFGQGTRLTVV.

This chain uses TRBV30 with TRBJ2-2, with 15 positions matching TRBD2. From germline, CDR1 is GTSNPN and CDR2 SVGIG (reference sequence). V trimming: 0 bases; J trimming: 7 bases; junction bases outside the gene matches: 9. This CDR3 is 18 amino acids long. The CDR3 sequence: CAWSVIRTSGGAGGELFF. The CDR3, as DNA: TGTGCCTGGAGTGTAATCCGGACTAGCGGGGGGGCGGGCGGGGAGCTGTTTTTT.

This chain connects TRBV5-8 to TRBJ2-2; D perhaps matches TRBD2 (6 bases). The germline V gene has CDR1 SGHTS and CDR2 YDEGEE. The V end was cut by 6 bases, the J end by 1 base, with 19 bases between. This CDR3 comprises 17 residues. CDR3 protein: CASIILGGSGNTGELFF. The CDR3, as DNA: TGTGCCAGCATTATCCTCGGTGGTAGCGGGAACACCGGGGAGCTGTTTTTT.

The V and J genes are TRBV4-3 and TRBJ2-5; 8 positions match TRBD1. The CDR3 spans 16 residues. CDR1 and CDR2 (germline): LGHNA, YSLEER. V was pared by 0 bases and J by 5 bases, with 8 bases of the junction left unmatched. CDR3 in DNA: TGCGCCAGCAGCCAAGAGCTCGGACAGGGTTTTGAGACCCAGTACTTC. Residues: CASSQELGQGFETQYF.

V gene TRBV4-3 combines with J gene TRBJ2-2; 10 positions match TRBD2. The CDR3 spans 16 residues. Trimming took 5 bases from V and 3 from J; bases not matched to a gene: 6. The V gene's germline CDR1 is LGHNA and CDR2 YSLEER. CDR3: CASSRAGGRDTGELFF. Written as DNA, the CDR3 is TGCGCCAGCAGCAGAGCGGGAGGGAGGGACACCGGGGAGCTGTTTTTT.

This clone was seen more than once but under ten times. CDR3 DNA: TGTGCCAGCAGTTACTCGGGGTCGGGGGGGCAAGAGACCCAGTACTTC. Its protein is CASSYSGSGGQETQYF. The chain couples TRBV6-5 to TRBJ2-5, with 8 bases aligning to TRBD2. Trimming at V came to 0 bases and at J to 2 bases, leaving 5 bases not matched to a gene. The length of the CDR3 is 16 residues. Germline CDR1 and CDR2: MNHEY and SVGAGI.

This chain connects TRBV9 to TRBJ2-5; the D is unclear. Trimming shortened V by 0 bases and J by 0 bases, and 6 bases separated the two germline ends. From germline, CDR1 is SGDLS and CDR2 YYNGEE. CDR3 length equals 14 residues. The CDR3, as DNA: TGTGCCAGCAGCGTAGCCGTGTACCAAGAGACCCAGTACTTC. The encoded protein is CASSVAVYQETQYF.

V gene TRBV27 combines with J gene TRBJ1-5; no firm D call. Deletions cut 1 base from V and 3 bases from J, with 7 bases between. The CDR3 spans 14 residues. The germline CDR1 and CDR2 sequences are MNHEY and SMNVEV (reference sequence). As DNA, the CDR3 is TGTGCCAGCAGTTTATTCGGGGTCAATCAGCCCCAGCATTTT. Protein product: CASSLFGVNQPQHF.

This clone was found a few times. The genes are TRBV9 and TRBJ1-2, with 7 bases aligning to TRBD1. V lost 1 base to trimming and J lost 3 bases; unmatched junction nucleotides: 6. The CDR3 is made up of 15 amino acids. Germline loops: CDR1 SGDLS, CDR2 YYNGEE. CDR3: CASSVSGQNYYGYTF. In nucleotides, the CDR3 is TGTGCCAGCAGCGTATCGGGACAGAACTACTATGGCTACACCTTC.

This clone is a singleton in its sample. This chain uses TRBV27 with TRBJ1-6; D is possibly TRBD1 (5 bases). The germline CDR1 and CDR2 sequences are MNHEY and SMNVEV (reference sequence). V lost 5 bases and J lost 10, with 12 bases in between. The CDR3 has 13 residues. The CDR3 region is CASSTTGGSPLHF. The CDR3 DNA follows: TGTGCCAGCAGTACAACCGGGGGGTCACCCCTCCACTTT.

The rearrangement joins TRBV4-3 to TRBJ2-1; 8 bases fit TRBD1. The CDR3 extends over 13 amino acids. The V and J ends lost 3 bases and 8 bases, in that order; junction bases with no gene match: 3. The germline gives CDR1 LGHNA, CDR2 YSLEER. The CDR3 reads CASSQVQGDEQFF. DNA of the CDR3: TGCGCCAGCAGCCAGGTACAGGGGGATGAGCAGTTCTTC.

The chain recombines TRBV7-9 with TRBJ1-2; perhaps TRBD1 as D (5 bases). The V end was cut by 0 bases, the J end by 7 bases, with 21 bases between. The germline gives CDR1 SEHNR, CDR2 FQNEAQ (reference sequence). This CDR3 has 17 residues. The CDR3 region has the DNA TGTGCCAGCAGCTTAGCGGACACACGGATTCATCTCGGTGGCTACACCTTC. Its protein is CASSLADTRIHLGGYTF.

V and J are TRBV19 and TRBJ1-2; D is perhaps TRBD1 (5 bases). V was pared by 2 bases and J by 4 bases, with 5 bases between. Germline assignment: CDR1 LNHDA and CDR2 SQIVND (reference sequence). This CDR3 is 12 amino acids long. CDR3 amino acids: CASSIQGYGYTF. DNA for the CDR3: TGTGCCAGTAGTATACAGGGCTATGGCTACACCTTC.